The 11 T cell receptor beta chains below were found in one sample sequenced in a study of T and B cells in COVID-19 patients. TRB was amplified from approximately 250-500 ng of blood genomic DNA. TRB rearrangements were amplified by multiplex PCR with BIOMED2 TRB-A/B primers. Via MiXCR, TCRdb re-called the multiplex PCR reads, giving one row per CDR3 protein. Of 23,000 or so distinct CDR3 sequences in the sample, approximately 30% are singletons; the top ten hold over 2%. Sequencing input: blood. The origin of the receptors is a human donor who had recovered from COVID-19.

The genes are TRBV5-1 and TRBJ1-6, with 9 positions matching TRBD1. There are 15 residues in the CDR3. Germline CDR1 is SGHRS and CDR2 is YFSETQ. J lost 11 bases, V lost 4 bases, and 10 bases had no gene match. The CDR3 coding sequence is TGCGCCAGCAGCACGGGACAGGGAGGGGAGACACCCCTCCACTTT. It is translated as CASSTGQGGETPLHF.

This chain uses TRBV5-1 with TRBJ2-2; 8 bases fit TRBD1. The CDR3 has 15 residues. The ends lost 3 bases at V and 2 bases at J; junction bases unmatched: 3. Germline loops: CDR1 SGHRS, CDR2 YFSETQ. The CDR3 loop is CASSSRGRNTGELFF. DNA of the CDR3: TGCGCCAGCAGCTCCAGGGGGCGCAACACCGGGGAGCTGTTTTTT.

In DNA, the CDR3 is TGTGCCAGCAGTTTAAGGGGCTGGGAGGGGAAAAATCAGCCCCAGCATTTT. Amino acids: CASSLRGWEGKNQPQHF. The rearrangement uses TRBV12-3 or TRBV12-4 and TRBJ1-5, with D maybe TRBD1 (5 bases). The V end lost 2 bases, the J end lost 4 bases, and 18 bases lay between the germline ends. CDR3 size: 17 residues.

This clonotype appeared many times. The CDR3 protein is CASSLPDRRDEQYF. In nucleotides, the CDR3 is TGTGCCAGCAGTTTACCGGACAGGCGGGACGAGCAGTACTTC. The chain recombines TRBV27 with TRBJ2-7; 7 nucleotides match TRBD1. Germline lookup yields CDR1 MNHEY and CDR2 SMNVEV (reference sequence). The CDR3 covers 14 residues. V lost 2 bases and J lost 5; bases outside the gene matches: 6.

CDR3 loop: CASSLGAGELFF. CDR3 sequence (DNA): TGTGCCAGCAGCCTCGGGGCCGGGGAGCTGTTTTTT. The chain has TRBV7-9 and TRBJ2-2, with D perhaps matching TRBD2 (5 bases). The CDR3 covers 12 residues. V was cut by 5 bases and J by 6 bases, with 7 bases left in between. CDR1 and CDR2 (germline): SEHNR, FQNEAQ (reference sequence).

The sample holds a few counts of this clonotype. The rearrangement joins TRBV28 to TRBJ1-6; no clear D gene. Germline assignment: CDR1 MDHEN and CDR2 SYDVKM. With 3 bases removed from V and 8 bases from J, the gap between germline ends came to 5 bases. CDR3 size: 12 residues. CDR3 DNA sequence: TGTGCCAGCAGTTTGCCGGATTCACCCCTCCACTTT. Amino acids: CASSLPDSPLHF.

This clonotype was detected only a few times. This sequence joins TRBV12-3 or TRBV12-4 and TRBJ2-1; D might be TRBD1 (5 bases). This CDR3 region has 14 residues. V lost 3 bases, J lost 4 bases, and 10 bases lay in between. The chain's CDR3 is CASSLHDSYNEQFF. DNA of the CDR3: TGTGCCAGCAGTTTGCACGACAGTTACAATGAGCAGTTCTTC.

For this clonotype: Without the conserved terminal phenylalanine or tryptophan, this CDR3 likely stems from a read error. J is TRBJ2-3 and V is TRBV15, with 8 bases that match TRBD1. The CDR3 runs 16 residues. V gave up 0 bases and J gave up 2 bases; unmatched junction bases: 4. CDR1 and CDR2 from the germline V gene are LNHNV and YYDKDF (reference sequence). For the CDR3, the DNA is TGTGCCACCAGCAGAGACCGGACAGGGAACACAGATACGCAGTATTCT. Amino acid sequence: CATSRDRTGNTDTQYS.

V and J are TRBV20-1 and TRBJ1-4; the match to TRBD1 covers 8 bases. CDR3 length: 15 residues. Per the germline V gene, CDR1 is DFQATT and CDR2 is SNEGSKA (reference sequence). J lost 0 bases, V lost 6 bases, and 6 bases had no gene match. CDR3 in amino acids: CSAGTGYATNEKLFF. CDR3 sequence (DNA): TGCAGTGCCGGGACAGGTTACGCAACTAATGAAAAACTGTTTTTT.

The chain combines TRBV12-3 or TRBV12-4 with TRBJ1-5; D perhaps matches TRBD1 (5 bases). The CDR3 spans 16 residues. Trimming removed 5 bases from V and 1 base from J, with 15 bases in between. The DNA of the CDR3 is TGTGCCAGCAGTCCCATGGGCAGGGTGAGCAATCAGCCCCAGCATTTT. Protein sequence: CASSPMGRVSNQPQHF.

This clonotype counts as medium-sized (0.01 to 0.1%). The chain employs TRBV19 and TRBJ1-4, with D possibly being TRBD1 (5 bases). V shed 10 bases and J shed 11 bases, with 11 bases lying between them. The CDR3 is 10 amino acids. Per germline, CDR1 LNHDA and CDR2 SQIVND (reference sequence). The CDR3 sequence: CATGATKLFF. The CDR3 nucleotides are TGTGCCACTGGGGCGACCAAACTGTTTTTT. The complete variable domain, with remaining parts taken from reference TRBV19 and TRBJ1-4, reads DGGITQSPKYLFRKEGQNVTLSCEQNLNHDAMYWYRQDPGQGLRLIYYSQIVNDFQKGDIAEGYSVSREKKESFPLTVTSAQKNPTAFYLCATGATKLFFGSGTQLSVL.